The next 3 T cell receptor beta chains were all read from a single sample in a study of CD8 T cells in ankylosing spondylitis. Study-wide points: Seemingly distinctive of ankylosing spondylitis blood was a TCR beta motif formed by eight highly homologous variants.

TCRdb re-called the 5' RACE reads with MiXCR, one entry per CDR3 protein. The data show 800,000 to 900,000 distinct CDR3 sequences, about an eighth seen once. What these receptors recognize is not known. Sequencing input: blood, either unsorted or a sorted T cell fraction (not recorded which). All receptors come from a male donor with ankylosing spondylitis.

Only a few counts were recorded for this clonotype. This chain joins TRBV29-1 and TRBJ2-3; TRBD2 matches at 10 bases. The CDR3 length is 14 residues. V shed 7 bases, J shed 0 bases, and the junction held 4 bases outside the gene matches. Germline V gene data show CDR1 as SQVTM and CDR2 as ANQGSEA. The CDR3 nucleotides read TGCAGCGCCGCAGCGGGGGGGAGCACAGATACGCAGTATTTT. Protein sequence: CSAAAGGSTDTQYF.

The sample holds many counts of this clonotype. V gene TRBV29-1 combines with J gene TRBJ2-7, with a possible D match to TRBD1 (6 bases). CDR3 length: 14 residues. V was pared by 0 bases and J by 2 bases, with 11 bases between. The germline V gene encodes CDR1 SQVTM and CDR2 ANQGSEA. Here the CDR3 reads CSVEEQAGAYEQYF. CDR3 DNA sequence: TGCAGCGTTGAAGAACAGGCAGGGGCCTACGAGCAGTACTTC.

There are a few counts of this clonotype. The chain links TRBV7-2 to TRBJ2-3; unclear D gene. In germline, CDR1 is SGHTA, CDR2 FQGNSA. This CDR3 contains 13 residues. The ends were cut back, 3 bases at V and 6 bases at J, with 10 bases in the middle. Written as DNA, the CDR3 is TGTGCCAGCAGCTTCCTAGGCATGGATACGCAGTATTTT. Encoded protein: CASSFLGMDTQYF.